This TCR beta chain was profiled in a study of T cells in AML relapse after transplant (dated 2019 in TCRdb). Background for the entire study: In patients given allogeneic HSCT for myeloid malignancy, this retrospective study looked at bone marrow T cells, examining both their TCR repertoires and their inhibitory receptor expression. TCR sequencing of unsorted bone marrow was performed for three healthy donors, three patients in long-term complete remission and three patients relapsing after HSCT.

Paper-wide results and their limitations: The TCR repertoire comparisons were based on very few samples, with only a few individuals in each group for unsorted bone marrow. Whatever the outcome, transplanted patients had skewed bone marrow repertoires, with the top 10 alpha clonotypes reaching approximately 35% in remission and less than 50% in relapse, compared with over 20% in healthy donors.

For patient comparisons, bone marrow from healthy donors was used as the control group. Trimming takes 2 bases from V and 5 bases from J, and the germline ends sit 7 bases apart. Measured from the cysteine to the phenylalanine, the CDR3 is 12 residues long. Just the 36-base CDR3 DNA is kept, in frame starting at base 1. Reading the germline V gene (reference sequence) gives CDR1 GTSNPN and CDR2 SVGIG. This clonotype is characterized as medium-sized (0.01 to 0.1%). Its antigen remains undetermined. The sample holds no much larger clone one base away, and base qualities are not on file. Libraries were built with PCR. Instead of multiplex PCR, a modified RACE PCR protocol was used to amplify TCR alpha and beta chains from RNA. The libraries were sequenced on an Illumina MiSeq, and sample-specific barcode combinations were used to demultiplex the raw reads. Concerning the study's data processing: TCR clonotypes were identified from the sequencing reads using MiXCR software. TCRdb reran the public reads through fastp at Q25 and MiXCR, keeping productive beta chains. CDR3 protein sequences are deduplicated, and each keeps its most common genes and DNA. These V and J calls originate from TCRdb's pipeline instead of the authors' own analysis. The sample table shows 1,000 or so distinct CDR3 sequences, and about 20% are seen once. The ten largest account for about 6.6% of the sample.

This receptor was identified in a human donor in good health. Recombination linked TRBV30 to TRBJ1-5; no D gene call is confident. Sequencing input: bone marrow. The CDR3 region: CAWSKPDQPQHF. The DNA sequence follows: TGTGCCTGGAGTAAACCAGATCAGCCCCAGCATTTT.